This T cell receptor beta chain was observed in a study of CD8 T cells in Susac syndrome. Concerning this clonotype: What it binds is unknown.

RNA, at about 0.45 to 1 ug, was reverse transcribed with random hexamers. TCRdb itself ran the immunoSEQ multiplex PCR reads through MiXCR, one entry per CDR3 protein. The sample includes some 140,000 distinct CDR3 sequences, more than 75% seen only once; the top ten take around 0.25%. Sequencing of TCR beta drew on CD8+ and CD4+ T cells from blood. While CD8+ and CD4+ T cells were isolated negatively, TEMRA cells were enriched by FACS. The CDR3 consists of 13 residues. Germline CDR1 and CDR2: LNHDA and SQIVND (reference sequence). With V trimmed by 8 bases and J by 4 bases, 2 bases remained unmatched. Study observations and caveats: An acknowledgment was made by the study that its TCR sequencing and HLA analysis involved relatively few individuals.

The sample consisted of CD8+ T cells from PBMCs. The clonotype was recovered from a human donor with multiple sclerosis. The chain carries TRBV19 and TRBJ2-1; 10 bases line up with TRBD1. The CDR3 here is CASWGQGYNEQFF. The CDR3 DNA sequence: TGTGCCAGTTGGGGACAGGGGTACAATGAGCAGTTCTTC.